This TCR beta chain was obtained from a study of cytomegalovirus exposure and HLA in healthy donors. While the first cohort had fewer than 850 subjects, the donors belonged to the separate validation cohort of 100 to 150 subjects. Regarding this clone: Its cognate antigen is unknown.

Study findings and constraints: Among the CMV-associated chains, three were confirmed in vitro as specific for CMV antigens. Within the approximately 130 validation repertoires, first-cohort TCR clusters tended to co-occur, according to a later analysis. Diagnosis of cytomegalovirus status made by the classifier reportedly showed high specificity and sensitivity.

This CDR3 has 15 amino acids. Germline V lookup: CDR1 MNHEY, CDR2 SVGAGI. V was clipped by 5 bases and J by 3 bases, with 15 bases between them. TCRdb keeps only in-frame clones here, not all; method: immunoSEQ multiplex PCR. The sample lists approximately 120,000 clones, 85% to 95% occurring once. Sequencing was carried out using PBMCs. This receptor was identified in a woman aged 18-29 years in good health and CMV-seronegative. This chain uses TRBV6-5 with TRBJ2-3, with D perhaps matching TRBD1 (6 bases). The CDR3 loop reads CASSTPGTRTDTQYF. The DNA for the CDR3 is TGTGCCAGCAGTACTCCCGGGACAAGAACAGATACGCAGTATTTT.